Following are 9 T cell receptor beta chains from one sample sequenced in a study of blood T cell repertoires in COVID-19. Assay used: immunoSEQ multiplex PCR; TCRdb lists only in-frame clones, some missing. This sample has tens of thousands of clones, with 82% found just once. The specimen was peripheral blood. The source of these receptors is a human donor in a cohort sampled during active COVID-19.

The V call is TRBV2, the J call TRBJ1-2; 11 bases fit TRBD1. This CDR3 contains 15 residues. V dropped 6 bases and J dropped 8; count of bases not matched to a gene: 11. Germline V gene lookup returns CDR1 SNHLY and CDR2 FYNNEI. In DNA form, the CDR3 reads TGTGCCAGCAGGGCTAGGACAGGGGGCTTGAGCGGCTACACCTTC. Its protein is CASRARTGGLSGYTF.

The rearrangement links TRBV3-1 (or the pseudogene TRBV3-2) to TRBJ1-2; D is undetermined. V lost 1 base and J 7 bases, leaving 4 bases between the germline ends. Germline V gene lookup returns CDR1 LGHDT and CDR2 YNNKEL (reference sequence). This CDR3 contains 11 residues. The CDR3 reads CASSQASGYTF. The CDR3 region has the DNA TGTGCCAGCAGCCAAGCCAGTGGCTACACCTTC.

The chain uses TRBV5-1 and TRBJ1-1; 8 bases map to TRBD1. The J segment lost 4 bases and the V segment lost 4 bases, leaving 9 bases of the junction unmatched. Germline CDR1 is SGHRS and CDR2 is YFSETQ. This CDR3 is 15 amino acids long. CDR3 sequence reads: CASSPTVGQGTEAFF. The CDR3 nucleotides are TGCGCCAGCAGCCCAACAGTAGGACAGGGCACTGAAGCTTTCTTT.

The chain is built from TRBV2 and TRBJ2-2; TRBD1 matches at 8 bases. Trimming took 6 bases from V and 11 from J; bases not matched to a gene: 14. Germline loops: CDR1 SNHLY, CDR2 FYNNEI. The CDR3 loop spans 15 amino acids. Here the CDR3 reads CASSTQGAVGKELFF. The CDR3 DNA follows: TGTGCCAGCAGCACGCAGGGGGCCGTCGGAAAAGAGCTGTTTTTT.

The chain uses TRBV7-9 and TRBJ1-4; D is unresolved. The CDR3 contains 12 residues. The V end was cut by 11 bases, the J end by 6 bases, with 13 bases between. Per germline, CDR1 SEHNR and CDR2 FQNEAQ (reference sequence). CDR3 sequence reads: CAGSGSDEKLFF. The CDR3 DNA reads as TGTGCCGGATCCGGGTCTGATGAAAAACTGTTTTTT.

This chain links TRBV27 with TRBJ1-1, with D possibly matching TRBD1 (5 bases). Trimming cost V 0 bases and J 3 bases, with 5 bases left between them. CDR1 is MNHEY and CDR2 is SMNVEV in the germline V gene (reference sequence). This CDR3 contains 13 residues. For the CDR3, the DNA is TGTGCCAGCAGTTTATCAGGGGACACTGAAGCTTTCTTT. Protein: CASSLSGDTEAFF.

The CDR3 DNA sequence: TGTGCCAGCTCACCTCTCCCCCCGGGGAGGCAACTAGGAAACACCATATATTTT. Translated: CASSPLPPGRQLGNTIYF. V usage is TRBV18 and J usage is TRBJ1-3; D remains unclear. Trimming took off 3 bases at V and 4 bases at J, with 22 bases between the two ends. This CDR3 has 18 residues. Germline values: CDR1 KGHSH, CDR2 LQKENI. The entire variable domain, with the rest obtained from reference TRBV18 and TRBJ1-3, is as follows: NAGVMQNPRHLVRRRGQEARLRCSPMKGHSHVYWYRQLPEEGLKFMVYLQKENIIDESGMPKERFSAEFPKEGPSILRIQQVVRGDSAAYFCASSPLPPGRQLGNTIYFGEGSWLTVV.

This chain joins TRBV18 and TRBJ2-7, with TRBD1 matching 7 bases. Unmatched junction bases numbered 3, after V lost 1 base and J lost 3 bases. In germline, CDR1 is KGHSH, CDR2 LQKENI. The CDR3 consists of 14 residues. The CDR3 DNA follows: TGTGCCAGCTCACCACAGGGACAGTACTACGAGCAGTACTTC. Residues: CASSPQGQYYEQYF.

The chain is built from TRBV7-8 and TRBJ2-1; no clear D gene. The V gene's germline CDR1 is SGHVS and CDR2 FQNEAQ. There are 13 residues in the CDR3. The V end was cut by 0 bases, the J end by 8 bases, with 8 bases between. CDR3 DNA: TGTGCCAGCAGCTTAGCGTTTAGATATGAGCAGTTCTTC. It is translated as CASSLAFRYEQFF.